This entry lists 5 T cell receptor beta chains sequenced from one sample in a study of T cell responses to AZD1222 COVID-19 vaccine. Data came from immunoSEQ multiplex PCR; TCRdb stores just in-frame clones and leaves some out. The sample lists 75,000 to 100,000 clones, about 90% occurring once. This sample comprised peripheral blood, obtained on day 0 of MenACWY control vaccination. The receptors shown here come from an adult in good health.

The CDR3 DNA follows: TGTGCCAGCAGTTGGGACGTCGGCGAGCAGTACTTC. Residues: CASSWDVGEQYF. The genes are TRBV12-3 or TRBV12-4 and TRBJ2-7; D might be TRBD1 or TRBD2, each matching 5 bases. This CDR3 comprises 12 residues. With 4 bases removed from V and 6 bases from J, the gap between germline ends came to 10 bases.

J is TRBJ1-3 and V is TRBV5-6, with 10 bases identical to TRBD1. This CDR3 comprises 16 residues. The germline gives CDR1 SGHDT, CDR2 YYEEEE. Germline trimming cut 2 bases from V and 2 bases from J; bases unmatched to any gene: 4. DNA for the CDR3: TGTGCCAGCAGCTTCCCGACAGGGGGCCCTGGAAACACCATATATTTT. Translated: CASSFPTGGPGNTIYF.

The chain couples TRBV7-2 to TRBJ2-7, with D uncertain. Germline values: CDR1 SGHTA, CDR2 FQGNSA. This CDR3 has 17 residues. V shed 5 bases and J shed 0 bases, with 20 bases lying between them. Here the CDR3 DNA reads TGTGCCAGCAGCCCGCACGCCCCTCGTTCAGGCTCCTACGAGCAGTACTTC. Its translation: CASSPHAPRSGSYEQYF.

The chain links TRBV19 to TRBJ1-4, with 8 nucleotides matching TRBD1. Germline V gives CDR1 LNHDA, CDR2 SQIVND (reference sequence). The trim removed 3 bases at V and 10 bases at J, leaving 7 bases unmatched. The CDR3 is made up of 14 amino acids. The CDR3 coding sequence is TGTGCCAGTAGTATCCTGGCAGGGGGCGGAAAACTGTTTTTT. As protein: CASSILAGGGKLFF.

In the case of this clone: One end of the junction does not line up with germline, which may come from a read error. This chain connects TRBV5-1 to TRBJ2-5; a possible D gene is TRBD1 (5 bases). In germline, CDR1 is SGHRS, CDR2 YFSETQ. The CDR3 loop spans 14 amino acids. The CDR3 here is CASSLPQGSETHYF. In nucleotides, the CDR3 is TGCGCCAGCAGCTTGCCGCAGGGCTCGGAGACCCATTACTTC. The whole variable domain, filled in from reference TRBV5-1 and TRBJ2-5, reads KAGVTQTPRYLIKTRGQQVTLSCSPISGHRSVSWYQQTPGQGLQFLFEYFSETQRNKGNFPGRFSGRQFSNSRSEMNVSTLELGDSALYLCASSLPQGSETHYFGPGTRLLVL.